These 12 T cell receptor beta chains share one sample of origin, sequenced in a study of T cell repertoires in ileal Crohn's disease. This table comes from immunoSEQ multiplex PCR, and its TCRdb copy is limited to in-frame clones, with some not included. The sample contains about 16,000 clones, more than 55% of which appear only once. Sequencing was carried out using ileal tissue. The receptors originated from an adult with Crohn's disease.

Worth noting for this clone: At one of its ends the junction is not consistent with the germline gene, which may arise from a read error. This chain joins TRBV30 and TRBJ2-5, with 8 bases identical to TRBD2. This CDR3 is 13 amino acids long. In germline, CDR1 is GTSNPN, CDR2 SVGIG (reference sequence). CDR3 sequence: CAWRLAAQGTQYF. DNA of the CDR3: TGTGCCTGGAGACTAGCGGCCCAAGGGACCCAGTACTTC.

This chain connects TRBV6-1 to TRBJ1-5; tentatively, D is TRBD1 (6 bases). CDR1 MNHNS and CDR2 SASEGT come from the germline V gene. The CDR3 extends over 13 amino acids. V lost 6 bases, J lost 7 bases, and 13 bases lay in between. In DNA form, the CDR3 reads TGTGCCAGCAGATACAGGGAGGGGCAGCCCCAGCATTTT. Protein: CASRYREGQPQHF.

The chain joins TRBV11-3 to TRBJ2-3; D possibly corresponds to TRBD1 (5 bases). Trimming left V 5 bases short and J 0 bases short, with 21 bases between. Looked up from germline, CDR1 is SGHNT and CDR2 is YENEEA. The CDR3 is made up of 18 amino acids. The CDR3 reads CASSPNRGDTPSTDTQYF. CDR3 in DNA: TGTGCCAGCAGCCCCAATAGGGGCGACACTCCTAGCACAGATACGCAGTATTTT.

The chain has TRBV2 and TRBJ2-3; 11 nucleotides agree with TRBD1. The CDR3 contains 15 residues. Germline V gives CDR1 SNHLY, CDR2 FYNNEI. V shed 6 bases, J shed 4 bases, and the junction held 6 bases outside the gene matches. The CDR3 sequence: CASSPQGQGADTQYF. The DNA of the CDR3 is TGTGCCAGCAGCCCTCAGGGACAGGGGGCAGATACGCAGTATTTT.

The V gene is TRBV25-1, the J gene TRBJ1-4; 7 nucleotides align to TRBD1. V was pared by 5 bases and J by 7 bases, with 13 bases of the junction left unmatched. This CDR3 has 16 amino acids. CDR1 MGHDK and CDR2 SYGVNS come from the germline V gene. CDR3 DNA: TGTGCCAGCAGTCCGAGTACAGGGGTGTCTTCTGAAAAACTGTTTTTT. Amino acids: CASSPSTGVSSEKLFF.

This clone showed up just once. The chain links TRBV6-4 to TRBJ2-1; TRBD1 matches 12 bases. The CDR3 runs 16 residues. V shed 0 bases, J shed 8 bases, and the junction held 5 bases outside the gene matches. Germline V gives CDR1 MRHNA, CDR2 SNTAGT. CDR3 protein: CASSDSSGTGGDEQFF. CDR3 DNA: TGTGCCAGCAGTGACTCGTCCGGGACAGGGGGCGATGAGCAGTTCTTC.

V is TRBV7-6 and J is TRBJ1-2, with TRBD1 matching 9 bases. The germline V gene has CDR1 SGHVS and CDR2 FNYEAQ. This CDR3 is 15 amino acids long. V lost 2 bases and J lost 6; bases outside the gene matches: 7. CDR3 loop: CASSLLGTGSHGYTF. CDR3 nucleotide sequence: TGTGCCAGCAGCTTACTCGGGACAGGGAGTCATGGCTACACCTTC.

This CDR3 reads CASSSQVIDTDTQYF. The CDR3 nucleotides are TGTGCCAGCAGTTCGCAGGTGATAGACACAGATACGCAGTATTTT. The chain is built from TRBV27 and TRBJ2-3; D not certain. There are 15 residues in the CDR3. The V and J ends lost 4 bases and 2 bases respectively, with 13 bases between them. Germline CDR1 MNHEY, CDR2 SMNVEV (reference sequence).

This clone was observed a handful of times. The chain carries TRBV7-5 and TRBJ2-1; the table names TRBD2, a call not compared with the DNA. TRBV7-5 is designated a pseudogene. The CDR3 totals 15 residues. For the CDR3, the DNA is TGTGCCAGAAGCTACCCACTTAGCTCCTACAATGAGCAGTTCTTC. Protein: CARSYPLSSYNEQFF.

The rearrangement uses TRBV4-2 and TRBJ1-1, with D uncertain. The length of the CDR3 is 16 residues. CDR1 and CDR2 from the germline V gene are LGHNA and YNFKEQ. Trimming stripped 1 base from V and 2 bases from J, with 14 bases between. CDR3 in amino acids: CASSQAVTRANTEAFF. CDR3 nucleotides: TGTGCCAGCAGCCAAGCAGTGACGAGGGCTAACACTGAAGCTTTCTTT.

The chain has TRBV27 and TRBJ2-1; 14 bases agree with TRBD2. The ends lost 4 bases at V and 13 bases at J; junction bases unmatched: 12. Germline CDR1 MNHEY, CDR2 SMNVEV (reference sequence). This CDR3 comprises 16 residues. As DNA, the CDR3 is TGTGCCAGCAGTTCCCAGGGACTAGCGGGGGCCTTTAAACAGTTCTTC. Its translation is CASSSQGLAGAFKQFF.

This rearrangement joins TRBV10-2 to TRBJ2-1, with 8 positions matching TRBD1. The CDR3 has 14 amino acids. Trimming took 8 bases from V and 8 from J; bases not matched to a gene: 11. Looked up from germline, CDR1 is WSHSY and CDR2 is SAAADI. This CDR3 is CASQPGTGDHEQFF. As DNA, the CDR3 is TGCGCCAGCCAGCCCGGGACAGGTGATCATGAGCAGTTCTTC.